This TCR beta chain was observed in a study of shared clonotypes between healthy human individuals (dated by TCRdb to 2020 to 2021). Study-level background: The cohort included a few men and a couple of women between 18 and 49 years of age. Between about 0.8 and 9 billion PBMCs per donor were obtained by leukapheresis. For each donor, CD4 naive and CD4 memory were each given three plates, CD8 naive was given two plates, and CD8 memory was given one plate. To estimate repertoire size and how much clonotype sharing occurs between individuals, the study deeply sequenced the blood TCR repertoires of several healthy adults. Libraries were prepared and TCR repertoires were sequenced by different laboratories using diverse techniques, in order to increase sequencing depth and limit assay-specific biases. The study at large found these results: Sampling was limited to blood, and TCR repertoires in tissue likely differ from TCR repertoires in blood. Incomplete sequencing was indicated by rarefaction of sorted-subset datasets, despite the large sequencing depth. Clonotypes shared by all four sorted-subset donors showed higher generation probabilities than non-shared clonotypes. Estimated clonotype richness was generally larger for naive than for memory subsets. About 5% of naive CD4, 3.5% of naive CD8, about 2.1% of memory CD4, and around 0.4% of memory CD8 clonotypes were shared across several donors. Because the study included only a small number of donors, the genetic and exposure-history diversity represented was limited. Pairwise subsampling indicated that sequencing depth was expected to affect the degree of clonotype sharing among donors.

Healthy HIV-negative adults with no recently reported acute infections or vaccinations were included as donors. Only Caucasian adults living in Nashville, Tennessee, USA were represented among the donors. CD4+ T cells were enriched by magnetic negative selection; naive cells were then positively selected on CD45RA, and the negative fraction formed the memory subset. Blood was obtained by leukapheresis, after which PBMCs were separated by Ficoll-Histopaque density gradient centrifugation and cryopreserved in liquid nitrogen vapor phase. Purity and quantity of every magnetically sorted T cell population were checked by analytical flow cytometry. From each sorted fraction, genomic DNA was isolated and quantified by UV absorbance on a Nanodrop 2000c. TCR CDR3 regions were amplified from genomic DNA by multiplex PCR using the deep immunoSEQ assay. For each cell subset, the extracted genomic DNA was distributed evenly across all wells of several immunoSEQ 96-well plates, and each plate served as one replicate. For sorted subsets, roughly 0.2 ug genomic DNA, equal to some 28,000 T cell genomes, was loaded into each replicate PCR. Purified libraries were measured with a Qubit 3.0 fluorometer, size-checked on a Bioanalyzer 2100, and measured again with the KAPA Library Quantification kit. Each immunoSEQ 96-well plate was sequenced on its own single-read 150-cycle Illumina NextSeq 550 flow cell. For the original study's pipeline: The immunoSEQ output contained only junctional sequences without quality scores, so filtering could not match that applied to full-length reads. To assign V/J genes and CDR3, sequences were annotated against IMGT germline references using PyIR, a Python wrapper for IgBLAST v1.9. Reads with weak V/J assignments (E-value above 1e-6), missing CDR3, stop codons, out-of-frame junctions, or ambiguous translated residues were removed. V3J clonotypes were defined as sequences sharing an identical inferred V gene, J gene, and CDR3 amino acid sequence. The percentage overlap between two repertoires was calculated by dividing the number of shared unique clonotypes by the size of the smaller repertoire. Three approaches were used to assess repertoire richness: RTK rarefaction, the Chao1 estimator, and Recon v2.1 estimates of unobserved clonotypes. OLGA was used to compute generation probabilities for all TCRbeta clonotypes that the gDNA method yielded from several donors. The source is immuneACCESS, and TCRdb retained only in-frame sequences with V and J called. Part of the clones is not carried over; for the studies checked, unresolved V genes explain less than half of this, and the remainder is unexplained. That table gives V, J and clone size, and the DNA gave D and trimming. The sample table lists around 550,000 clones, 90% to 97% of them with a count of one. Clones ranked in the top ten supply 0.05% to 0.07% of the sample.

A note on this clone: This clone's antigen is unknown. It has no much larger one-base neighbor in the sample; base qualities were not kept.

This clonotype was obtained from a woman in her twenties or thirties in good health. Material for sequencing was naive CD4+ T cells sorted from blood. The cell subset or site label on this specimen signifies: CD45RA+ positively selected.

The sequenced DNA is TGCGCCAGCAGCCCTTACAGGGGGACGAATTCACCCCTCCACTTT. Its protein product is CASSPYRGTNSPLHF. The chain couples TRBV5-1 to TRBJ1-6, with 8 central nucleotides matching TRBD1. Taken from cysteine to phenylalanine, the CDR3 has 15 residues. The kept DNA is CDR3 alone, 45 bases in frame from the first base. The germline V gene provides CDR1 SGHRS and CDR2 YFSETQ. Compared with germline, V lacks 4 bases and J lacks 7 bases; bases without a gene match: 7.